This TCR beta chain originates from a study of CD8 T cells in cerebrospinal fluid in Alzheimer's disease. This CDR3 comprises 14 residues. Germline V gives CDR1 SGHTA, CDR2 FQGNSA. Study results and limitations: Patients with mild cognitive impairment or Alzheimer's disease had a larger top CSF clone percentage than controls. Alzheimer's patients were not enriched for EBV-specific clones, which were not the most expanded.

TCRdb reprocessed the 10x single-cell sequencing reads, with one entry per CDR3 protein and no DNA. The sample spans about 1,500 distinct CDR3 sequences; the ten largest clones claim 6.2%. According to its frequency, this clonotype is medium-sized. Its antigen is still unknown. The receptor was derived from a human donor in good health. V gene TRBV7-2 combines with J gene TRBJ1-4. Sequencing used cerebrospinal fluid. The CDR3: CASSLEPPYEKLFF. Complete variable domain (other parts from reference TRBV7-2 and TRBJ1-4): GAGVSQSPSNKVTEKGKDVELRCDPISGHTALYWYRQSLGQGLEFLIYFQGNSAPDKSGLPSDRFSAERTGGSVSTLTIQRTQQEDSAVYLCASSLEPPYEKLFFGSGTQLSVL.